These 15 T cell receptor beta chains were all obtained from the same sample, sequenced in a study of identical twins. TCRdb ran MiXCR on the 5' RACE reads and lists one entry per CDR3 protein. The sample lists about 210,000 distinct CDR3 sequences; over 8% were seen once. Sequenced sample: memory (CD45RO+) T cells sorted from blood. The receptors come from a woman aged 18-29 years in good health.

Here the CDR3 DNA reads TGCGCCAGCAGCTTGGCCCTTGCTGTAGGAACGGGGGCAGATACGCAGTATTTT. Its translation is CASSLALAVGTGADTQYF. The chain has TRBV5-1 and TRBJ2-3; a weak D match, TRBD2 (6 bases). The CDR3 consists of 18 residues. CDR1 is SGHRS and CDR2 is YFSETQ in the germline V gene. V was clipped by 0 bases and J by 4 bases, with 21 bases between them.

This clonotype was recorded many times. The CDR3 region has the DNA TGTGCCAGCAGTTCAAATATCGGGCAGGGGATAGAGCAGTACTTC. Protein: CASSSNIGQGIEQYF. The chain is built from TRBV12-3 or TRBV12-4 and TRBJ2-7, with D tentatively TRBD1 (6 bases). This CDR3 region has 15 residues. The V end lost 4 bases, the J end lost 7 bases, and 20 bases lay between the germline ends.

This clonotype was recorded many times. This chain joins TRBV5-5 and TRBJ1-5; no clear D gene. Germline CDR1 reads SGHKS; CDR2 reads YYEKEE (reference sequence). V was shortened by 2 bases and J by 6 bases, with 6 bases between the two germline ends. The CDR3 loop spans 12 amino acids. CDR3 coding DNA: TGTGCCAGCAGCTTTGTGGGTCAGCCCCAGCATTTT. Protein: CASSFVGQPQHF.

This clonotype was observed a few times. This sequence joins TRBV4-3 and TRBJ1-1; D gene unclear. The CDR3 extends over 16 amino acids. The V gene's germline CDR1 is LGHNA and CDR2 YSLEER. Trimming took 1 base from V and 1 from J, leaving 13 bases between them. The CDR3 coding sequence is TGCGCCAGCAGCCAAGTGAAGGTGGTGGGGAACACTGAAGCTTTCTTT. It encodes CASSQVKVVGNTEAFF.

For this clonotype: Mismatch with germline at one junction end may stem from a read error. The rearrangement joins TRBV3-1 to TRBJ2-5; TRBD1 agrees at 8 bases. This CDR3 is 13 amino acids long. Germline V gene data show CDR1 as LGHDT and CDR2 as YNNKEL (reference sequence). The CDR3 here is CASSPPGQGVGLF. CDR3 nucleotide sequence: TGTGCCAGCAGCCCCCCTGGACAGGGAGTGGGCCTCTTC.

This CDR3 is CASSIPGGYEQYF. In DNA, the CDR3 is TGTGCCAGTAGTATCCCAGGGGGCTACGAGCAGTACTTC. The chain employs TRBV19 and TRBJ2-7, with 7 bases lining up with TRBD1. Germline V gene lookup returns CDR1 LNHDA and CDR2 SQIVND (reference sequence). J lost 3 bases, V lost 3 bases, and 2 bases had no gene match. CDR3 size: 13 residues.

This clonotype was picked up many times. V and J are TRBV12-3 or TRBV12-4 and TRBJ2-3; 13 positions match TRBD2. V trimming: 5 bases; J trimming: 2 bases; junction bases outside the gene matches: 7. The CDR3 is made up of 17 amino acids. The CDR3 coding sequence is TGTGCCAGCAGTCCCGAGACTAGCGGGAGGATCACAGATACGCAGTATTTT. Translated, it gives CASSPETSGRITDTQYF.

V and J are TRBV20-1 and TRBJ2-3; D unresolved. The V gene's germline CDR1 is DFQATT and CDR2 SNEGSKA (reference sequence). CDR3 size: 15 residues. With 0 bases removed from V and 4 bases from J, the gap between germline ends came to 14 bases. The CDR3 reads CSARDAIRAPDTQYF. In DNA form, the CDR3 reads TGCAGTGCTAGAGATGCGATTCGTGCCCCAGATACGCAGTATTTT.

This clonotype was detected a few times. The rearrangement links TRBV6-1 to TRBJ2-1; D tentatively fits TRBD1 or TRBD2 (5 bases each). The CDR3 is 13 amino acids. CDR1 is MNHNS, CDR2 SASEGT, per germline. Trimming removed 8 bases at V and 2 bases at J, with 10 bases between. The DNA of the CDR3 is TGTGCCAGCCGACGGGGACCCTACAATGAGCAGTTCTTC. This sequence encodes CASRRGPYNEQFF.

The sample holds a few counts of this clonotype. This chain links TRBV25-1 with TRBJ1-2; 7 bases are a match to TRBD1. The germline V gene encodes CDR1 MGHDK and CDR2 SYGVNS. The CDR3 spans 14 residues. Germline trimming cut 1 base from V and 7 bases from J; bases unmatched to any gene: 6. The CDR3 here is CASSESDRDSGYTF. The CDR3 DNA is TGTGCCAGCAGTGAATCAGATCGGGACAGTGGCTACACCTTC.

This clonotype was seen only a few times. The V gene is TRBV5-1, the J gene TRBJ1-2, with 7 nucleotides matching TRBD1. The CDR3 covers 15 residues. V dropped 6 bases and J dropped 1; count of bases not matched to a gene: 9. Germline lookup yields CDR1 SGHRS and CDR2 YFSETQ. The CDR3 is CASNSGGQFNYGYTF. Here the CDR3 DNA reads TGCGCCAGCAACTCAGGGGGGCAATTTAACTATGGCTACACCTTC.

The V gene is TRBV7-9, the J gene TRBJ2-5; 11 bases align to TRBD2. The CDR3 loop spans 16 amino acids. V lost 1 base to trimming and J lost 4 bases; unmatched junction nucleotides: 5. Germline CDR1 is SEHNR and CDR2 is FQNEAQ (reference sequence). The CDR3 sequence is CASSLVSGRAVETQYF. In DNA, the CDR3 is TGTGCCAGCAGCTTAGTTAGCGGGAGGGCCGTAGAGACCCAGTACTTC. Full variable domain (remainder filled in from reference TRBV7-9 and TRBJ2-5): DTGVSQNPRHKITKRGQNVTFRCDPISEHNRLYWYRQTLGQGPEFLTYFQNEAQLEKSRLLSDRFSAERPKGSFSTLEIQRTEQGDSAMYLCASSLVSGRAVETQYFGPGTRLLVL.

This clonotype has only a few counts. This chain joins TRBV9 and TRBJ2-5; D remains unclear. CDR3 size: 13 residues. Between the trimmed V and J ends, which lost 2 bases and 4 bases, there was a span of 9 bases. Per germline, CDR1 SGDLS and CDR2 YYNGEE. CDR3 sequence (DNA): TGTGCCAGCAGCGTCAGTCCCCGAGAGACCCAGTACTTC. This sequence encodes CASSVSPRETQYF.

V usage is TRBV5-5 and J usage is TRBJ1-2, with unresolved D. The CDR3 totals 16 residues. V dropped 0 bases and J dropped 2 bases, with 14 bases sitting between them. CDR1 is SGHKS, CDR2 YYEKEE, per germline (reference sequence). The CDR3 reads CASSLAPGLGNYGYTF. The CDR3, as DNA: TGTGCCAGCAGCTTGGCCCCTGGACTGGGCAACTATGGCTACACCTTC.

The chain uses TRBV12-3 or TRBV12-4 and TRBJ1-5; possible D gene TRBD1, 5 bases. Trimming took 6 bases from V and 5 from J, leaving 11 bases between them. The CDR3 length is 13 residues. CDR3 amino acids: CASRGLGDQPQHF. The DNA of the CDR3 is TGTGCCAGCAGGGGACTGGGAGATCAGCCCCAGCATTTT.